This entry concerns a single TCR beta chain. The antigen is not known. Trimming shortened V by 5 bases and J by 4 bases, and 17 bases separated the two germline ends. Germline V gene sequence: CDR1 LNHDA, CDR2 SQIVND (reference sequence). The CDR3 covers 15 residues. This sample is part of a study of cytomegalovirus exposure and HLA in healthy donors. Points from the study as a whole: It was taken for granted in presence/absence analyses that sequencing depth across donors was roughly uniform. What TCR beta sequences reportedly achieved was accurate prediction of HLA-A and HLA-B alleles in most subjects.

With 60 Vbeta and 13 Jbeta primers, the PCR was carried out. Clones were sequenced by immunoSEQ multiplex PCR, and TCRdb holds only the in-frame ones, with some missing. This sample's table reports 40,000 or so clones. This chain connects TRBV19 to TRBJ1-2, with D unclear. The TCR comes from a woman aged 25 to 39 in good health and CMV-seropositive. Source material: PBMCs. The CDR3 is CASSVGGAGSYGYTF. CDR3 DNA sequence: TGTGCCAGTAGTGTGGGAGGCGCAGGCAGCTATGGCTACACCTTC.